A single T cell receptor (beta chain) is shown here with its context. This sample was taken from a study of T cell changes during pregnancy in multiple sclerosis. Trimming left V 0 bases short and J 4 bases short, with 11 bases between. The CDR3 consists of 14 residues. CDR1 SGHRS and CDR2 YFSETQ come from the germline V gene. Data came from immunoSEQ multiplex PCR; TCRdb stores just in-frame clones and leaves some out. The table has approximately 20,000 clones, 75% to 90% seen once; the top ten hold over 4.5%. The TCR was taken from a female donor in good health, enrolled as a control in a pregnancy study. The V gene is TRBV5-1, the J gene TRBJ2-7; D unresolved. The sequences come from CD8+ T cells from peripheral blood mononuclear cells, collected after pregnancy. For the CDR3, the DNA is TGCGCCAGCAGCTTGGAGGCGGCAGAGTACGAGCAGTACTTC. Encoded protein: CASSLEAAEYEQYF.